The clone carrying this T cell receptor (beta chain) was counted a few times. The antigen is undetermined. These data originate in a study of T cells in Graves' hyperthyroidism and ophthalmopathy. Study as a whole: Peripheral blood was obtained at initial diagnosis, preceding any treatment. Study conclusions and caveats: Within blood appeared most thyroid clonotypes that had expanded above 0.001.

Deletions cut 6 bases from V and 6 bases from J, with 13 bases between. The length of the CDR3 is 13 residues. Germline V gene sequence: CDR1 MNHEY, CDR2 SMNVEV (reference sequence). Patients aged 18 to 65 had newly diagnosed hyperthyroidism lasting under 2 months. TCR beta CDR3 sequences were amplified from RNA transcripts. HTBI primers drove first-round RT-PCR of the TCR CDR3. MiXCR was run by TCRdb on the multiplex PCR reads, yielding one entry per CDR3 protein. Found here are under 300,000 distinct CDR3 sequences, roughly an eighth of them singletons; the top ten hold roughly 7.9%. The receptor was isolated from a woman between 35 and 50 years old with Graves' hyperthyroidism. The chain has TRBV27 and TRBJ2-3; D gene ambiguous. The specimen sequenced was blood. CDR3 amino acids: CASSLRRGDTQYF. The CDR3 DNA reads TGTGCCAGCAGCCTACGACGTGGGGATACGCAGTATTTT.